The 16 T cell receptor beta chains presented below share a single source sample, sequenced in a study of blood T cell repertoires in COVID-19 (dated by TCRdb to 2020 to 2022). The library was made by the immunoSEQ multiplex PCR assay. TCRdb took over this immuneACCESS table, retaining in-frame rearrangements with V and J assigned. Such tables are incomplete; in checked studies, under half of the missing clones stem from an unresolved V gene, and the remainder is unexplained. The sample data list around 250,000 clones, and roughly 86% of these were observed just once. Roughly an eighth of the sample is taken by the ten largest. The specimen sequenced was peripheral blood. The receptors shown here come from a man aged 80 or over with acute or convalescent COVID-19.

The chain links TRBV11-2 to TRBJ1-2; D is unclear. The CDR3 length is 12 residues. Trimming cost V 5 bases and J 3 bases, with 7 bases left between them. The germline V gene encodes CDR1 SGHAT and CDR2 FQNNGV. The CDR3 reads CASSRGYYGYTF. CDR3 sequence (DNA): TGTGCCAGCAGCCGAGGGTACTATGGCTACACCTTC.

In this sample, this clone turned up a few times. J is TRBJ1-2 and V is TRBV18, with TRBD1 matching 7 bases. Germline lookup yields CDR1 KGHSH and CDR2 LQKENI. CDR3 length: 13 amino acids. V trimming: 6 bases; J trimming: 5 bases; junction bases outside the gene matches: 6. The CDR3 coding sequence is TGTGCCAGCTCCTCGGACAGGTTATATGGCTACACCTTC. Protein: CASSSDRLYGYTF.

As DNA, the CDR3 is TGTGCCAGCAGTTTATTGACAGGAGCCGCCCTTAACTATGGCTACACCTTC. Amino acids: CASSLLTGAALNYGYTF. The V and J genes are TRBV28 and TRBJ1-2; possibly TRBD1 for D (6 bases). The CDR3 is made up of 17 amino acids. V gave up 1 base and J gave up 1 base, with 16 bases separating them. Germline lookup yields CDR1 MDHEN and CDR2 SYDVKM.

For the CDR3, the DNA is TGTGCCAGCTGGGACTTCGAGTATGGCTACACCTTC. Translated: CASWDFEYGYTF. The chain has TRBV2 and TRBJ1-2; perhaps TRBD1 as D (5 bases). The CDR3 runs to 12 residues. Germline assignment: CDR1 SNHLY and CDR2 FYNNEI. V lost 8 bases and J lost 5, with 12 bases in between.

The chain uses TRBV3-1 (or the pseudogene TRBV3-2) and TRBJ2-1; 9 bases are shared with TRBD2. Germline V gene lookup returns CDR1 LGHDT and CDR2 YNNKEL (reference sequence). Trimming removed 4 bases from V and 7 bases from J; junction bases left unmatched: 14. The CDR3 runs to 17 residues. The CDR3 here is CASSPPLSGGRVNEQFF. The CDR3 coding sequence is TGTGCCAGCAGCCCACCGCTTAGCGGGGGCAGGGTGAATGAGCAGTTCTTC.

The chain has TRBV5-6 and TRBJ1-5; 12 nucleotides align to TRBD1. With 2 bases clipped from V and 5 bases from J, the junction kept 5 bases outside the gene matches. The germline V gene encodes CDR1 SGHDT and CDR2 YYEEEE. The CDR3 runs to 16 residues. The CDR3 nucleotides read TGTGCCAGCAGCTTCGGGACAGGGGGCTTGGATCAGCCCCAGCATTTT. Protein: CASSFGTGGLDQPQHF.

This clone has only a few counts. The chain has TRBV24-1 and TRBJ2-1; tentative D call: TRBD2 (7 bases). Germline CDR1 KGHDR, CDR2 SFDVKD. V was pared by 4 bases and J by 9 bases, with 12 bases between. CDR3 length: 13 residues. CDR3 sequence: CATSEWEGGEQFF. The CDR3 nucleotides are TGTGCCACCAGTGAGTGGGAGGGGGGTGAGCAGTTCTTC.

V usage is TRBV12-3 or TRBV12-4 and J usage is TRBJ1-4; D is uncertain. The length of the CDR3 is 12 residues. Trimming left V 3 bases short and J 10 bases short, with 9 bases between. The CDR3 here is CASSFWGGKLFF. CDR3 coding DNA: TGTGCCAGCAGTTTTTGGGGAGGAAAACTGTTTTTT.

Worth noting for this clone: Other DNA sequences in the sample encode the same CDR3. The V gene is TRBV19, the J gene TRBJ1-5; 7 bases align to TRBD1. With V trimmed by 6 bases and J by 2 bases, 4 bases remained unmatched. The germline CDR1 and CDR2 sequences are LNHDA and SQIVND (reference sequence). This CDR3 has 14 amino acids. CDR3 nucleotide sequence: TGTGCCAGTAGCACCGGGACAGGCAATCAGCCCCAGCATTTT. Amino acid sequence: CASSTGTGNQPQHF.

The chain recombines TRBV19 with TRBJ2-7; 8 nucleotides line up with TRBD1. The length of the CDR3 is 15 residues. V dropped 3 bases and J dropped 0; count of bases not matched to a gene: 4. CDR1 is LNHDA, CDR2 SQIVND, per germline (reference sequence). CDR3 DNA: TGTGCCAGTAGTATGGTCGGACAGGGCTCCTACGAGCAGTACTTC. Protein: CASSMVGQGSYEQYF.

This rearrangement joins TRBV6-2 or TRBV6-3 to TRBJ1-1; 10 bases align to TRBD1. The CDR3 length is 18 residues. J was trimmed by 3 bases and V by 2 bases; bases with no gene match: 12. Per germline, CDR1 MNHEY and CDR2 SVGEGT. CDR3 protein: CASSYPGQGTTRYTEAFF. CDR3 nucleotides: TGTGCCAGCAGTTACCCGGGACAGGGGACTACCAGGTACACTGAAGCTTTCTTT.

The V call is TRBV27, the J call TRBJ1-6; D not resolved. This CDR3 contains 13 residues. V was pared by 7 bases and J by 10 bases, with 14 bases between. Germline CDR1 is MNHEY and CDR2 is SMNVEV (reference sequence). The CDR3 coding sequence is TGTGCCAGCAAGGTGGGTAGTAGCTCACCCCTCCACTTT. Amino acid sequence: CASKVGSSSPLHF.

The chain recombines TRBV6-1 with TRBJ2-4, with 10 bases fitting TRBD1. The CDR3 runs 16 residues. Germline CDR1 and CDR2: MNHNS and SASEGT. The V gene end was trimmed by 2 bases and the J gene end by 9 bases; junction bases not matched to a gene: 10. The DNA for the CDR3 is TGTGCCAGCAGTGAAATGGACAGGGGGGTCGGCGTCATTCAGTACTTC. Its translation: CASSEMDRGVGVIQYF.

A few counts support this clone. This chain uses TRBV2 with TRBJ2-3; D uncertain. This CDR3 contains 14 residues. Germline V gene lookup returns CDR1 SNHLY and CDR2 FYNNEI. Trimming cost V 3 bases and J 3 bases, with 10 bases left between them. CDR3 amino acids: CASSDWAQTDTQYF. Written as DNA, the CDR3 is TGTGCCAGCAGTGATTGGGCGCAGACAGATACGCAGTATTTT.

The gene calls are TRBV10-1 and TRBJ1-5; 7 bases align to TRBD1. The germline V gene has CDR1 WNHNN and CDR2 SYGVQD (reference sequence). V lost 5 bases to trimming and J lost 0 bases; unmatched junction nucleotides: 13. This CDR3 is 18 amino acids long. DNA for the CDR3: TGCGCCAGCAGTCCTCCGGGACAGACACCGATTAGCAATCAGCCCCAGCATTTT. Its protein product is CASSPPGQTPISNQPQHF.

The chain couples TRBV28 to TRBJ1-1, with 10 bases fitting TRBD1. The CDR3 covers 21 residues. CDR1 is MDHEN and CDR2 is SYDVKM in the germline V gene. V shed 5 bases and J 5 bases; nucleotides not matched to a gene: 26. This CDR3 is CASSTSRQGARRRDKGTEAFF. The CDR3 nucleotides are TGTGCCAGCAGTACATCGCGACAGGGGGCGCGGAGGAGGGATAAGGGAACTGAAGCTTTCTTT.